This is a list of T cell receptor beta chains from one sample in a study of post-analysis software for immune sequencing data. TCRdb analysed the PCR reads with MiXCR anew, one entry per CDR3 protein. The sample has fewer than 850,000 distinct CDR3 sequences; roughly 50% are singletons. Sequencing was carried out using blood. Source of these receptors: a girl aged 5-17 years with multiple sclerosis. The CDR3 runs from the conserved cysteine through the conserved F or W. D genes are given only for firm matches. Rows may omit the clone size; those that give it use once, few, many or a size class.

CDR3aa | CDR3nt | v_gene | d_gene | abundance | j_gene
CASSLSATMNTEAFF | TGTGCCAGCAGTTTATCGGCCACCATGAACACTGAAGCTTTCTTT | TRBV27 | - | - | TRBJ1-1
CASNAGTSGYNEQFF | TGTGCCAGCAACGCCGGGACTAGCGGCTACAATGAGCAGTTCTTC | TRBV6-1 | TRBD2 | once | TRBJ2-1
CASSFGTGSQGYTF | TGTGCCAGCAGCTTCGGGACAGGGTCACAAGGCTACACCTTC | TRBV13 | TRBD1 | - | TRBJ1-2
CASSLASGSLGRSYEQYF | TGCGCCAGCAGCTTGGCTAGCGGGAGCCTCGGCCGCTCCTACGAGCAGTACTTC | TRBV5-1 | TRBD2 | few | TRBJ2-7
CASRTSGYTDMQYF | TGTGCCAGCAGGACTAGCGGATACACAGATATGCAGTATTTT | TRBV7-2 | TRBD2 | few | TRBJ2-3
CASSQDLDDYEQYF | TGCGCCAGCAGCCAAGATCTGGACGACTACGAGCAGTACTTC | TRBV4-3 | - | few | TRBJ2-7
CASGLVGADTQYF | TGTGCCAGCGGCTTGGTTGGCGCCGATACGCAGTATTTT | TRBV7-2 | - | - | TRBJ2-3
CASMPGVAGDTQYF | TGTGCCAGCATGCCCGGGGTAGCGGGGGATACGCAGTATTTT | TRBV2 | TRBD2 | - | TRBJ2-3
CASSLVSGQGFYGYTF | TGTGCCAGCAGCTTAGTCTCGGGACAGGGATTCTATGGCTACACCTTC | TRBV7-2 | TRBD1 | - | TRBJ1-2
CASSKVGAESTYEQYF | TGTGCCAGCAGCAAAGTTGGAGCGGAATCAACCTACGAGCAGTACTTC | TRBV3-1 | - | - | TRBJ2-7
CASSETGLSYKETQYF | TGTGCCAGCAGTGAAACAGGGTTATCTTACAAAGAGACCCAGTACTTC | TRBV28 | - | few | TRBJ2-5
CASSYARLLAGDSDEQYF | TGTGCCAGCAGTTACGCTAGGCTACTAGCGGGAGATAGTGACGAGCAGTACTTC | TRBV6-5 | TRBD2 | - | TRBJ2-7
CASSVAGGGEQFF | TGTGCCAGCAGTGTAGCGGGTGGTGGTGAGCAGTTCTTC | TRBV2 | TRBD2 | - | TRBJ2-1
CASSQDLLGLAGEDEQFF | TGCGCCAGCAGCCAAGATCTCCTTGGACTAGCGGGAGAGGATGAGCAGTTCTTC | TRBV4-1 | TRBD2 | - | TRBJ2-1